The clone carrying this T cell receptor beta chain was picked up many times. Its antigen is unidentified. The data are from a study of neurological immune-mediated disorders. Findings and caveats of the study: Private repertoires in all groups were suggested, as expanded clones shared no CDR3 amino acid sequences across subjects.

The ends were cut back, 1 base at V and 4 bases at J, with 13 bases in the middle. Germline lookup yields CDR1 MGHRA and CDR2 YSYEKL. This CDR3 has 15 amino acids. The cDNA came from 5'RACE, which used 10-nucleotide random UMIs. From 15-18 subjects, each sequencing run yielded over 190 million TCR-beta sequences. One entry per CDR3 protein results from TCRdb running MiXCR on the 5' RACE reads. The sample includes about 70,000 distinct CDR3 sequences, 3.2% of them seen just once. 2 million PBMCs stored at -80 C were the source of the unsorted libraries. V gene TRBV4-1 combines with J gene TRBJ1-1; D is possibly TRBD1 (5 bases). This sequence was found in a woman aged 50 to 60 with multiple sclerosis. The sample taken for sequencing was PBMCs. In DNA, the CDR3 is TGCGCCAGCAGCCAAGGTGGGGGGTCGGTCACTGAAGCTTTCTTT. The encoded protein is CASSQGGGSVTEAFF.